This T cell receptor beta chain was recorded in a study of T-cell reconstitution after alpha-beta-depleted transplantation in children. The CDR3 sequence is 16 residues long. CDR1 and CDR2 (germline): DFQATT, SNEGSKA (reference sequence). J lost 4 bases, V lost 0 bases, and 5 bases had no gene match. This sample's TCRbeta library carried unique molecular identifier barcodes. TCRdb reprocessed the PCR reads via MiXCR and lists one record per CDR3 protein. Among 27,000 or so distinct CDR3 sequences, roughly a sixth were seen once, and the ten largest hold 35%. The rearrangement links TRBV20-1 to TRBJ2-2; TRBD2 agrees at 10 bases. The material was PBMCs, mostly from graft donor cells, obtained 60 days after TCRalphabeta/CD19-depleted stem cell transplant. The source is a male patient between 2 and 10 years old who had a stem cell transplant for acute lymphoblastic leukemia, so the T cells may come from the graft donor. This CDR3 reads CSARDGLAGATGELFF. The CDR3 DNA follows: TGCAGTGCTAGAGATGGGCTAGCGGGAGCCACCGGGGAGCTGTTTTTT.